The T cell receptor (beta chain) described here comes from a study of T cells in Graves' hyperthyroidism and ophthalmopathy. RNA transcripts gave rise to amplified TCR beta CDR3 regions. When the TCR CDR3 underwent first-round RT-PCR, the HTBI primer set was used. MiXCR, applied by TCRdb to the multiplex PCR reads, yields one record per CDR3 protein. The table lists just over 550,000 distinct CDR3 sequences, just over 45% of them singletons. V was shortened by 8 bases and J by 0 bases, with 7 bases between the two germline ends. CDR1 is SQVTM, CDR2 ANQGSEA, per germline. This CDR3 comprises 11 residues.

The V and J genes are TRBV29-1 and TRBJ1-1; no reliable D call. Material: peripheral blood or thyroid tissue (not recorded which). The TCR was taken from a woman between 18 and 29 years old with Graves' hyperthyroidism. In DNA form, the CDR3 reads TGCAGCTTTTCCCTGAACACTGAAGCTTTCTTT. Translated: CSFSLNTEAFF.